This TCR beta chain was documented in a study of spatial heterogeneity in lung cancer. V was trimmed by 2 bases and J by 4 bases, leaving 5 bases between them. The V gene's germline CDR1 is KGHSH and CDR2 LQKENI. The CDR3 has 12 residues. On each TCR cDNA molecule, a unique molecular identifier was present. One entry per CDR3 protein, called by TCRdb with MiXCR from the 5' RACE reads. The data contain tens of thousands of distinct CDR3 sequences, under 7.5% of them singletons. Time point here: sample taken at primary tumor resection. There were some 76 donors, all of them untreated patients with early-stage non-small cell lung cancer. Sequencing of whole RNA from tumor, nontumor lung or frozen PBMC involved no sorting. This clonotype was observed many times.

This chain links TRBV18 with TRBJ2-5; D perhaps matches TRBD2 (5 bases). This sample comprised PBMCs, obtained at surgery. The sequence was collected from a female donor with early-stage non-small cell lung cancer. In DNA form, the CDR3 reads TGTGCCAGCTCACCAGAGGGAGAGACCCAGTACTTC. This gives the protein CASSPEGETQYF. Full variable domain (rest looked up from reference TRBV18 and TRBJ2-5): NAGVMQNPRHLVRRRGQEARLRCSPMKGHSHVYWYRQLPEEGLKFMVYLQKENIIDESGMPKERFSAEFPKEGPSILRIQQVVRGDSAAYFCASSPEGETQYFGPGTRLLVL.